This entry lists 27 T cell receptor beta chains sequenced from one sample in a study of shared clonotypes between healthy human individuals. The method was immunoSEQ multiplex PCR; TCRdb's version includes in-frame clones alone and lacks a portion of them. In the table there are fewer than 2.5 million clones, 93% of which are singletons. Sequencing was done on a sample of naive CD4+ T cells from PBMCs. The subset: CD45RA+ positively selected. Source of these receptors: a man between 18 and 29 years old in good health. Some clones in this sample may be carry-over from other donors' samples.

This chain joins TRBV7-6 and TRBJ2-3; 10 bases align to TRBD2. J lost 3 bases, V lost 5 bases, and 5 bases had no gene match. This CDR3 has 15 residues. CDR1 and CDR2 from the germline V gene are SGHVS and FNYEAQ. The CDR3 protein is CASSSLAGETDTQYF. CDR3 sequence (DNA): TGTGCCAGCAGCAGTCTAGCGGGAGAGACAGATACGCAGTATTTT.

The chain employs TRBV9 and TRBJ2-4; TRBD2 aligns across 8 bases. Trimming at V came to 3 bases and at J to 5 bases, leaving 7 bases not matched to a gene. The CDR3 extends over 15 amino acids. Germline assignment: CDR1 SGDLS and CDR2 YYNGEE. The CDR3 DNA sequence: TGTGCCAGCAGCGCGCCGGGAGGGCTAGAAAACATTCAGTACTTC. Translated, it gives CASSAPGGLENIQYF.

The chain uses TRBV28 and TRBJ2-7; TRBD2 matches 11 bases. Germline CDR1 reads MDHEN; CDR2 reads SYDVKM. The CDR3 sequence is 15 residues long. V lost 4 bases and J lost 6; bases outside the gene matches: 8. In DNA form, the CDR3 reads TGTGCCAGCAGTTCCCCACTAGCGGGAGCGGGCGAGCAGTACTTC. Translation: CASSSPLAGAGEQYF.

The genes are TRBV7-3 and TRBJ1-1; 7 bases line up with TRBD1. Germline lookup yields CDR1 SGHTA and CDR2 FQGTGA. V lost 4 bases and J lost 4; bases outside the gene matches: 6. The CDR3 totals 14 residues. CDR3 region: CASSSGQNPTEAFF. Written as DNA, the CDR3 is TGTGCCAGCAGCTCGGGACAGAACCCCACTGAAGCTTTCTTT.

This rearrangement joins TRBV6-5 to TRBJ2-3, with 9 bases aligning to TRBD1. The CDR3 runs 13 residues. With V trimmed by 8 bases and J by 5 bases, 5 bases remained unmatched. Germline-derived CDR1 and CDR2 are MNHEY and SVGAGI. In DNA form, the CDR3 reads TGTGCCAGCCGAACAGGGGGCAGAGATACGCAGTATTTT. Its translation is CASRTGGRDTQYF.

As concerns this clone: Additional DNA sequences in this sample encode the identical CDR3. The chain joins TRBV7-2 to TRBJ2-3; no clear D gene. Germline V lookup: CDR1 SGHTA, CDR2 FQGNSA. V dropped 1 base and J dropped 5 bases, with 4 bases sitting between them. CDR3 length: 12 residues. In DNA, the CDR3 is TGTGCCAGCAGCTTAGTCGGAGATACGCAGTATTTT. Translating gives CASSLVGDTQYF.

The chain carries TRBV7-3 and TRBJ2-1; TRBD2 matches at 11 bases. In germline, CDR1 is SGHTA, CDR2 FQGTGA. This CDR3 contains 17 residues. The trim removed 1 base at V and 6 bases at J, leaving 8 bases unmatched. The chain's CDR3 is CASSLSLAGGMGNEQFF. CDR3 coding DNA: TGTGCCAGCAGCTTAAGTTTAGCGGGAGGGATGGGCAATGAGCAGTTCTTC.

CDR3 sequence (DNA): TGTGCCAGCAGTGGCCAGGACACCTATGGCTACACCTTC. Translating it yields CASSGQDTYGYTF. The chain carries TRBV2 and TRBJ1-2; a weak D match, TRBD1 (5 bases). V lost 4 bases, J lost 4 bases, and 10 bases lay in between. Germline V lookup: CDR1 SNHLY, CDR2 FYNNEI. The CDR3 covers 13 residues.

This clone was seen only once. CDR3 residues: CAISLDGYEQYF. The CDR3 bases are TGTGCCATCAGTCTGGACGGATACGAGCAGTACTTC. V usage is TRBV10-3 and J usage is TRBJ2-7; D is unclear. V was shortened by 5 bases and J by 4 bases, with 9 bases between the two germline ends. The CDR3 totals 12 residues. Germline V gene sequence: CDR1 ENHRY, CDR2 SYGVKD.

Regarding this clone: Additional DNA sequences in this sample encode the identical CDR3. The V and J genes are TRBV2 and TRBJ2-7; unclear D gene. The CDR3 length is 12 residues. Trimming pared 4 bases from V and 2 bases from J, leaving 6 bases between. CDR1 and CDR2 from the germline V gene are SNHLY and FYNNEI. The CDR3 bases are TGTGCCAGCAGTGTCGGCCCCTACGAGCAGTACTTC. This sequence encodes CASSVGPYEQYF.

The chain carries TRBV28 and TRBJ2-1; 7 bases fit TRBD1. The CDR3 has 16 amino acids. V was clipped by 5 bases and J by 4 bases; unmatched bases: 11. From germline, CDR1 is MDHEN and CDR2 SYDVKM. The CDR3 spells CASSLRTGRMYNEQFF. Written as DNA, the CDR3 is TGTGCCAGCAGTCTTCGGACAGGTAGGATGTACAATGAGCAGTTCTTC.

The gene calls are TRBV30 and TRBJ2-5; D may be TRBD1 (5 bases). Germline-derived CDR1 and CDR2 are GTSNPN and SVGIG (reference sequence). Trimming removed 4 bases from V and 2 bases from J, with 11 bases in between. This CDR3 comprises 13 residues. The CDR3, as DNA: TGTGCCTGGACGGCAGGGCCTCAAGAGACCCAGTACTTC. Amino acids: CAWTAGPQETQYF.

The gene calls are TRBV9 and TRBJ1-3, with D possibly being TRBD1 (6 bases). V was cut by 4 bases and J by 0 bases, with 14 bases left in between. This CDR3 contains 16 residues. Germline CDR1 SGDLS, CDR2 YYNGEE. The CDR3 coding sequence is TGTGCCAGCAGCCTCGGACAGCTCTTCTCTGGAAACACCATATATTTT. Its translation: CASSLGQLFSGNTIYF.

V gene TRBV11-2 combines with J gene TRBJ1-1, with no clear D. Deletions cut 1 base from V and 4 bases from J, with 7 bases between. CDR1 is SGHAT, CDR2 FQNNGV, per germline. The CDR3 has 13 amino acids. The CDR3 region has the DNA TGTGCCAGCAGCTTAGGAGAGGGCACTGAAGCTTTCTTT. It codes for CASSLGEGTEAFF.

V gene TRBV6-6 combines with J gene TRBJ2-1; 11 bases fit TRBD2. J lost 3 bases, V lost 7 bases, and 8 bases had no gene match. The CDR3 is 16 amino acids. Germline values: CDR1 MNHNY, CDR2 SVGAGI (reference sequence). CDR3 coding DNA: TGTGCCAGCAACAAAATCGGGACTAGCGGCTACAATGAGCAGTTCTTC. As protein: CASNKIGTSGYNEQFF.

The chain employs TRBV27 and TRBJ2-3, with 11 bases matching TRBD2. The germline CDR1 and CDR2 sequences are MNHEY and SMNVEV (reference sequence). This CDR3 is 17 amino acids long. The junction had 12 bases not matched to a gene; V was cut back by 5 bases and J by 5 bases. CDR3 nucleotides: TGTGCCAGCAGTCCGGCGTCTAGCGGGAGGCGGAAAGATACGCAGTATTTT. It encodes CASSPASSGRRKDTQYF.

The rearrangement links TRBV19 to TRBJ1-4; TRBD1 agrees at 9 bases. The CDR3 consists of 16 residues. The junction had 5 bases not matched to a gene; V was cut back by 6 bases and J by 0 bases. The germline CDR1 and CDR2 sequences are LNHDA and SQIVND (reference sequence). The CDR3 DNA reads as TGTGCCAGTAGGGGGACAGGGTTTGCAACTAATGAAAAACTGTTTTTT. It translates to CASRGTGFATNEKLFF.

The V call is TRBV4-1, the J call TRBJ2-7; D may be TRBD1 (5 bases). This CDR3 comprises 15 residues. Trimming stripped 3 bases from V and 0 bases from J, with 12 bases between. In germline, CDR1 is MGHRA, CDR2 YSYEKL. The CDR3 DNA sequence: TGCGCCAGCAGCCACAGGGCCTCGACCTCCTACGAGCAGTACTTC. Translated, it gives CASSHRASTSYEQYF.

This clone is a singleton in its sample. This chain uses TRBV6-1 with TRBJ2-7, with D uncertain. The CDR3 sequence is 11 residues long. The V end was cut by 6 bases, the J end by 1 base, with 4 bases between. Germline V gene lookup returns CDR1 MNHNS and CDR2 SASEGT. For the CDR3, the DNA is TGTGCCAGCAGCACGTCCTACGAGCAGTACTTC. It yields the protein CASSTSYEQYF.

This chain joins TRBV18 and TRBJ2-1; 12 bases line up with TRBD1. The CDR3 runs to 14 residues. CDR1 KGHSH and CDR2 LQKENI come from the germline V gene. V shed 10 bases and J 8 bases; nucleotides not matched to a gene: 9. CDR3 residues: CATSGTGGQYEQFF. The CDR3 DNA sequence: TGTGCCACCTCCGGGACAGGGGGCCAGTATGAGCAGTTCTTC.

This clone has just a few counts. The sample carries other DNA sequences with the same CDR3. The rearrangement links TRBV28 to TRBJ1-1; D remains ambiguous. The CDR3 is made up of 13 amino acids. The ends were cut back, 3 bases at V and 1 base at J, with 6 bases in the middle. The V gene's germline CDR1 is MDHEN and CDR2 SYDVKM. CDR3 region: CASSLRRNTEAFF. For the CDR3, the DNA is TGTGCCAGCAGTTTGAGGAGGAACACTGAAGCTTTCTTT.

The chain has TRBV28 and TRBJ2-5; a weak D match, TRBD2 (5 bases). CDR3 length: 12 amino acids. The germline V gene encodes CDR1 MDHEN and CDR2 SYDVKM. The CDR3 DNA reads TGTGGAACAGCGGCCTACCAAGAGACCCAGTACTTC. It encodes CGTAAYQETQYF.

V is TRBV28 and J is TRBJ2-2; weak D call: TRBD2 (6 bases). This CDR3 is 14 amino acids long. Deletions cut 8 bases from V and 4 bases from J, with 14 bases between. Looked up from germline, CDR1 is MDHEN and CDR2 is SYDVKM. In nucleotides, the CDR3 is TGTGCCAGCCATAGGGGAGGAAGCACCGGGGAGCTGTTTTTT. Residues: CASHRGGSTGELFF.

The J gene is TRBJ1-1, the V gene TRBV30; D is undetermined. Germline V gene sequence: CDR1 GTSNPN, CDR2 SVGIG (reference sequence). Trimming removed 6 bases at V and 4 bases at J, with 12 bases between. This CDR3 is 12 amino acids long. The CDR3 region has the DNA TGTGCCTGTGGTATTCGGTCCACTGAAGCTTTCTTT. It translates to CACGIRSTEAFF.

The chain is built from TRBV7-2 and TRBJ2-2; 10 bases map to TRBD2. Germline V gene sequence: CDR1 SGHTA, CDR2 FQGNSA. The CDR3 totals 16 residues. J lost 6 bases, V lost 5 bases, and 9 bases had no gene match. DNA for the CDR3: TGTGCCAGCAGCCCTCCCAGCGGGAGGGCGGCCGGGGAGCTGTTTTTT. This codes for CASSPPSGRAAGELFF.

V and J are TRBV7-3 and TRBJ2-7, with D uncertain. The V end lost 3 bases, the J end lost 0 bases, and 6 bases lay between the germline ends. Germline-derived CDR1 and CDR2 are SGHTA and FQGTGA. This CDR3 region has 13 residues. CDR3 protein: CASSLSPSYEQYF. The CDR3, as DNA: TGTGCCAGCAGCTTGTCACCCTCCTACGAGCAGTACTTC.

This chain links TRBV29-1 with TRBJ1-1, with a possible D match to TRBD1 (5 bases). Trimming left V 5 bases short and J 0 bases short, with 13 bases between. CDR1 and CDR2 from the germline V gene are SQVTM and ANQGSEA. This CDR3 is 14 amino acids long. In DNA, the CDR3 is TGCAGCGTTTTGAGGGGAGCCCTGAACACTGAAGCTTTCTTT. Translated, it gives CSVLRGALNTEAFF.